This T cell receptor beta chain comes out of a study of T cells after yellow fever vaccination. The sample holds many counts of this clonotype. TCRdb analysed the 5' RACE reads with MiXCR anew, one entry per CDR3 protein. This sample has 95,000 to 150,000 distinct CDR3 sequences, with about 16% found just once. In germline, CDR1 is ENHRY, CDR2 SYGVKD. The CDR3 totals 13 residues. V shed 6 bases and J shed 4 bases, with 12 bases lying between them. This chain joins TRBV10-3 and TRBJ2-5, with D possibly being TRBD1 (5 bases). The sample consisted of CD8+ T cells sorted from PBMCs, taken 5 days after the yellow fever booster vaccination. This TCR was sampled from a man aged 18-30 years who received the YFV17D yellow fever vaccine. CDR3 sequence: CAIRDIVGETQYF. CDR3 DNA: TGTGCCATCAGGGACATCGTTGGAGAGACCCAGTACTTC.